This TCR beta chain was observed in a study of response to subunit inactivated influenza vaccine. TCRdb itself ran the RT-PCR reads through MiXCR, one entry per CDR3 protein. The data contain roughly 780,000 distinct CDR3 sequences, about a fifth of them seen just once; the ten biggest clones take up roughly 11%. The CDR3 length is 17 residues. Germline CDR1 and CDR2: MNHEY and SVGAGI. V dropped 2 bases and J dropped 4 bases, with 17 bases sitting between them. This clonotype was observed a few times. The antigen is undetermined. General study results and limits: Authors suggested seasonal influenza vaccinations each recruit few new T cells.

The source is a man aged 50-60 years who received an inactivated influenza vaccine. The sample was PBMCs from blood, taken about 5 days after vaccination. V gene TRBV6-5 combines with J gene TRBJ2-2; D perhaps matches TRBD1 (6 bases). Written as DNA, the CDR3 is TGTGCCAGCAGTTACGCCATCGGTCCCAGGGGCACCGGGGAGCTGTTTTTT. Translation: CASSYAIGPRGTGELFF.